These 18 T cell receptor beta chains share one sample of origin, sequenced in a study of T cells in women clearing cervical HPV infection (dated by TCRdb to 2016 to 2018). The library was obtained by the immunoSEQ multiplex PCR assay. TCRdb carries this immuneACCESS record with in-frame sequences only. Its versions omit some clonotypes, under half of them owing to an unresolved V gene in the studies checked, with the rest unexplained. The sample's table lists a count of about 39,000 clones. Around 4.9% of the sample is held by the ten biggest clonotypes. The sequenced sample consisted of blood buffy coat. The receptors derive from a woman between 18 and 75 years old with a cervical HPV16 infection that either progressed to CIN3+ or cleared (not recorded which).

Regarding this clone: The CDR3 goes on 3 residues after the read ends, and that part is filled in from the germline J gene. The genes are TRBV18 and TRBJ1-6, with D possibly matching TRBD1 (6 bases). Trimming shortened V by 4 bases and J by 8 bases, and 9 bases separated the two germline ends. CDR1 is KGHSH, CDR2 LQKENI, per germline. The CDR3 is 13 residues long. CDR3 sequence reads: CASSLEGDSPLHF. The part of the CDR3 DNA that was read is TGTGCCAGCTCACTGGAGGGGGATTCACCC.

On this clone itself: The read ends 3 residues early relative to the CDR3; the germline J gene fills the gap. The rearrangement links TRBV30 to TRBJ1-1; D might be TRBD1 (5 bases). The germline V gene encodes CDR1 GTSNPN and CDR2 SVGIG (reference sequence). The CDR3 is made up of 12 amino acids. The V end was cut by 4 bases, the J end by 1 base, with 7 bases between. The CDR3 bases that were read are TGTGCCTGGACTACAGGGAACACTGAA. This gives the protein CAWTTGNTE. The full-length CDR3 reads as CAWTTGNTEAFF.

As regards this clone: The CDR3 end is not reached by the read, which stops 3 residues before it; the germline J gene fills it in. The chain recombines TRBV19 with TRBJ2-3; TRBD1 is a possible D gene (6 bases). V lost 2 bases, J lost 4 bases, and 13 bases lay in between. CDR1 and CDR2 (germline): LNHDA, SQIVND (reference sequence). The CDR3 loop spans 15 amino acids. CDR3: CASSISQGFADTQYF. The sequenced part of the CDR3 DNA is TGTGCCAGTAGTATAAGTCAGGGGTTTGCAGATACG. The variable domain in full, completed from reference TRBV19 and TRBJ2-3, reads DGGITQSPKYLFRKEGQNVTLSCEQNLNHDAMYWYRQDPGQGLRLIYYSQIVNDFQKGDIAEGYSVSREKKESFPLTVTSAQKNPTAFYLCASSISQGFADTQYFGPGTRLTVL.

Remarks on this clone: From the germline J gene comes the end of the CDR3, since the read stops 3 residues before it. This chain connects TRBV2 to TRBJ2-5, with 11 bases identical to TRBD1. Trimming cost V 2 bases and J 4 bases; bases outside gene matches: 3. The CDR3 has 15 residues. From germline, CDR1 is SNHLY and CDR2 FYNNEI. CDR3 bases read: TGTGCCAGCAGTGAATCTGGACAGGGGGCAGAGACC. Amino acids: CASSESGQGAET. The CDR3, in full, reads CASSESGQGAETQYF.

Notes on this clone: The read ends 3 residues before the CDR3 terminus; that terminus is restored from the germline J gene. This sequence joins TRBV4-1 and TRBJ1-2; 8 bases agree with TRBD1. The CDR3 runs to 18 residues. Germline CDR1 MGHRA, CDR2 YSYEKL. The J segment lost 2 bases and the V segment lost 1 base, leaving 12 bases of the junction unmatched. The CDR3 bases that were read are TGCGCCAGCAGCCAAGGGTCAGGGGGCGGTGTCCAAAACTATGGC. It specifies CASSQGSGGGVQNYG. The CDR3 in full is CASSQGSGGGVQNYGYTF.

In regard to this clone: The DNA ends 3 residues before the CDR3 does, and the rest of the CDR3 is filled in from the germline J gene. This chain uses TRBV30 with TRBJ1-5; TRBD1 is a possible D gene (6 bases). CDR1 GTSNPN and CDR2 SVGIG come from the germline V gene (reference sequence). This CDR3 region has 15 residues. Trimming shortened V by 1 base and J by 0 bases, and 10 bases separated the two germline ends. The sequenced part of the CDR3 DNA is TGTGCCTGGAGTGATACAGGGAATAGCAATCAGCCC. Amino acid sequence: CAWSDTGNSNQP. The CDR3 in its entirety is CAWSDTGNSNQPQHF.

Comments on this clone: The CDR3 end is not reached by the read, which stops 3 residues before it; the germline J gene fills it in. The chain combines TRBV7-3 with TRBJ2-1; D uncertain. CDR3 length: 15 residues. V was trimmed by 1 base and J by 0 bases, leaving 7 bases between them. Per germline, CDR1 SGHTA and CDR2 FQGTGA. The CDR3 region is CASSLRLASYNEQFF. CDR3 DNA (partial): TGTGCCAGCAGCTTAAGATTAGCCTCCTACAATGAG.

Comments on this clone: Coverage ceases 3 residues before the CDR3 finishes, and the germline J gene fills in the end. The V call is TRBV20-1, the J call TRBJ1-3, with D unresolved. Germline CDR1 DFQATT, CDR2 SNEGSKA (reference sequence). V was trimmed by 0 bases and J by 0 bases, leaving 6 bases between them. This CDR3 is 14 amino acids long. This CDR3 reads CSARDPGSGNTIYF. The DNA read from the CDR3 is TGCAGTGCTAGAGATCCGGGCTCTGGAAACACC.

As for this clone: The read ends 3 residues before the CDR3 terminus; that terminus is restored from the germline J gene. The chain links TRBV11-2 to TRBJ1-2; D is undetermined. From germline, CDR1 is SGHAT and CDR2 FQNNGV. With 0 bases removed from V and 2 bases from J, the gap between germline ends came to 7 bases. CDR3 length: 14 amino acids. CDR3 amino acids: CASSLDPGNYGYTF. CDR3 bases read: TGTGCCAGCAGCTTAGATCCGGGGAACTATGGC.

This chain's CDR3 is CASSLDLKGDEQFF. The sequenced part of the CDR3 DNA is TGTGCCAGCAGCTTAGATCTGAAAGGGGATGAG. The chain employs TRBV11-2 and TRBJ2-1, with D possibly TRBD1 on 5 matching bases. The read stops 3 residues short of the end of the CDR3; the missing end is completed from the germline J gene. This CDR3 contains 14 residues. V was cut by 0 bases and J by 8 bases, with 11 bases left in between. Germline assignment: CDR1 SGHAT and CDR2 FQNNGV.

With regard to this clone: The read terminates 3 residues ahead of where the CDR3 ends, so the germline J gene completes it. J is TRBJ2-7 and V is TRBV29-1; 7 positions agree with TRBD1. Germline values: CDR1 SQVTM, CDR2 ANQGSEA. The CDR3 has 11 residues. V gave up 4 bases and J gave up 5 bases; unmatched junction bases: 2. The part of the CDR3 DNA that was read is TGCAGCGTTGGACAGGGCAACGAG. Translated, it gives CSVGQGNE. The full CDR3 is CSVGQGNEQYF.

A word on this clone: The read terminates 3 residues before the CDR3 end, so the remaining end is supplied by the germline J gene. The rearrangement links TRBV7-6 to TRBJ2-3; 10 bases map to TRBD2. This CDR3 contains 16 residues. Germline V lookup: CDR1 SGHVS, CDR2 FNYEAQ. V trimming: 1 base; J trimming: 5 bases; junction bases outside the gene matches: 6. The part of the CDR3 DNA that was read is TGTGCCAGCAGCTTAGATGCTAGCGGGGGTGTAGATACG. Its translation is CASSLDASGGVDT. The whole CDR3 reads CASSLDASGGVDTQYF. Full variable domain (missing parts from reference TRBV7-6 and TRBJ2-3): GAGVSQSPRYKVTKRGQDVALRCDPISGHVSLYWYRQALGQGPEFLTYFNYEAQQDKSGLPNDRFSAERPEGSISTLTIQRTEQRDSAMYRCASSLDASGGVDTQYFGPGTRLTVL.

Comment on this clone: The read ends 3 residues early relative to the CDR3; the germline J gene fills the gap. The J gene is TRBJ1-6, the V gene TRBV29-1, with 8 nucleotides matching TRBD1. V was pared by 4 bases and J by 7 bases, with 6 bases of the junction left unmatched. The germline V gene has CDR1 SQVTM and CDR2 ANQGSEA. The CDR3 length is 14 residues. CDR3 DNA, as far as it was read: TGCAGCGTTGCGGACAGGGAGGGGAATTCACCC. Translating gives CSVADREGNSP. The entire CDR3 reads CSVADREGNSPLHF.

Concerning this clone: The read gets to within 3 residues of the CDR3 end, and the germline J gene fills in the rest. The chain uses TRBV7-9 and TRBJ1-2, with D possibly TRBD1 on 6 matching bases. Per the germline V gene, CDR1 is SEHNR and CDR2 is FQNEAQ (reference sequence). This CDR3 contains 15 residues. Trimming shortened V by 3 bases and J by 3 bases, and 14 bases separated the two germline ends. CDR3 sequence reads: CASSFAGGADYGYTF. CDR3 DNA, as far as it was read: TGTGCCAGCAGCTTTGCGGGGGGGGCCGACTATGGC.

About this clone: The CDR3 goes on 3 residues after the read ends, and that part is filled in from the germline J gene. This chain connects TRBV4-1 to TRBJ1-1; the match to TRBD1 covers 7 bases. V was clipped by 5 bases and J by 3 bases; unmatched bases: 6. Germline V gene sequence: CDR1 MGHRA, CDR2 YSYEKL. This CDR3 region has 14 residues. The CDR3 protein is CASSKLGQDTEAFF. The covered CDR3 bases are TGCGCCAGCAGCAAACTAGGACAGGACACTGAA.

Turning to this clone: The DNA ends 3 residues before the CDR3 does, and the rest of the CDR3 is filled in from the germline J gene. The chain has TRBV28 and TRBJ1-1, with 11 bases fitting TRBD1. Germline CDR1 is MDHEN and CDR2 is SYDVKM. Trimming cost V 1 base and J 4 bases; bases outside gene matches: 5. The CDR3 length is 16 residues. CDR3 region: CASSLYGTGGITEAFF. The DNA read from the CDR3 is TGTGCCAGCAGTTTATATGGGACAGGGGGAATCACTGAA.

Turning to this clone: With the read ending 3 residues before the CDR3 end, the germline J gene is used to fill in that end. The chain recombines TRBV7-8 with TRBJ2-7; D is possibly TRBD1 (6 bases). Germline CDR1 and CDR2: SGHVS and FQNEAQ. This CDR3 is 17 amino acids long. V was pared by 5 bases and J by 3 bases, with 23 bases between. CDR3 bases read: TGTGCCAGCAGCCCGATTAACAGGGCAACCTTATACTACGAG. Protein: CASSPINRATLYYE. The full CDR3 protein is CASSPINRATLYYEQYF.

About this clone: The read stops 3 residues short of the end of the CDR3; the missing end is completed from the germline J gene. The chain combines TRBV20-1 with TRBJ2-1; 8 nucleotides match TRBD2. V dropped 2 bases and J dropped 6; count of bases not matched to a gene: 6. Per the germline V gene, CDR1 is DFQATT and CDR2 is SNEGSKA (reference sequence). The CDR3 extends over 14 amino acids. The CDR3 sequence is CSARPGGDFNEQFF. Incomplete CDR3 DNA: TGCAGTGCTAGACCGGGGGGGGACTTCAATGAG.